Below, 32 T cell receptor beta chains from the same sample are listed, as sequenced in a study of blood T cell repertoires in COVID-19. The protocol was immunoSEQ multiplex PCR, while the TCRdb copy is restricted to in-frame clones and leaves out a portion. Among about 100,000 clones listed, just over 90% were seen once. Material for sequencing was peripheral blood. Receptors were obtained from a man aged 50-60 years with active COVID-19.

The chain carries TRBV19 and TRBJ1-6; TRBD1 agrees at 8 bases. CDR3 length: 16 residues. The ends lost 3 bases at V and 8 bases at J; junction bases unmatched: 9. Germline V CDR1 and CDR2: LNHDA, SQIVND (reference sequence). The DNA of the CDR3 is TGTGCCAGTAGTATTAGACAGGGGTCCATTGATTCACCCCTCCACTTT. Translation: CASSIRQGSIDSPLHF.

This clone has a single count. The V and J genes are TRBV18 and TRBJ2-1; D might be TRBD1 (5 bases). Germline V gene lookup returns CDR1 KGHSH and CDR2 LQKENI. Deletions cut 4 bases from V and 0 bases from J, with 10 bases between. CDR3 length equals 15 residues. The CDR3 here is CASSLGQGSYNEQFF. As DNA, the CDR3 is TGTGCCAGCTCACTAGGCCAGGGCTCCTACAATGAGCAGTTCTTC.

This clone was seen just once. The rearrangement uses TRBV6-5 and TRBJ1-4; 8 positions agree with TRBD1. Germline assignment: CDR1 MNHEY and CDR2 SVGAGI. The CDR3 is made up of 13 amino acids. The trim removed 8 bases at V and 8 bases at J, leaving 7 bases unmatched. The chain's CDR3 is CASFTGGNEKLFF. The CDR3 bases are TGTGCCAGCTTTACAGGGGGAAACGAAAAACTGTTTTTT.

The V call is TRBV6-6, the J call TRBJ1-5; perhaps TRBD1 as D (6 bases). Germline-derived CDR1 and CDR2 are MNHNY and SVGAGI (reference sequence). V gave up 2 bases and J gave up 10 bases, with 18 bases separating them. The CDR3 contains 15 residues. The CDR3 bases are TGTGCCAGCAGTTACCGGGACATCCTCGTATCTCCCCAGCATTTT. Its translation is CASSYRDILVSPQHF.

CDR3 in amino acids: CASRGTGGLSEQYF. CDR3 sequence (DNA): TGTGCCAGCAGGGGAACGGGAGGGTTGAGCGAGCAGTACTTC. The gene calls are TRBV27 and TRBJ2-7; 8 bases are a match to TRBD2. This CDR3 is 14 amino acids long. With 6 bases clipped from V and 6 bases from J, the junction kept 10 bases outside the gene matches. CDR1 MNHEY and CDR2 SMNVEV come from the germline V gene (reference sequence).

This chain joins TRBV7-8 and TRBJ2-4; weak D call: TRBD2 (5 bases). CDR3 length equals 11 residues. V dropped 5 bases and J dropped 16 bases, with 15 bases sitting between them. Germline V gene data show CDR1 as SGHVS and CDR2 as FQNEAQ. The DNA for the CDR3 is TGTGCCAGCAGCCAGCCGGGGTCTCAATACTTC. Translation gives CASSQPGSQYF.

This sequence joins TRBV7-8 and TRBJ1-3; D is unresolved. Trimming pared 0 bases from V and 0 bases from J, leaving 6 bases between. This CDR3 region has 15 residues. Germline V gene lookup returns CDR1 SGHVS and CDR2 FQNEAQ. CDR3 region: CASSLARNSGNTIYF. Written as DNA, the CDR3 is TGTGCCAGCAGCTTAGCGAGAAACTCTGGAAACACCATATATTTT.

The chain joins TRBV4-1 to TRBJ2-3, with 11 bases matching TRBD2. J was trimmed by 2 bases and V by 2 bases; bases with no gene match: 9. This CDR3 region has 18 residues. Germline assignment: CDR1 MGHRA and CDR2 YSYEKL. The chain's CDR3 is CASSQNYGTSGNTDTQYF. The DNA for the CDR3 is TGCGCCAGCAGCCAAAACTATGGGACTAGCGGAAACACAGATACGCAGTATTTT.

V and J are TRBV30 and TRBJ1-5; perhaps TRBD1 as D (6 bases). The CDR3 contains 15 residues. V lost 5 bases to trimming and J lost 1 base, with 15 bases between them. Germline lookup yields CDR1 GTSNPN and CDR2 SVGIG (reference sequence). The CDR3 coding sequence is TGTGCCTGGGCCTTACAGGGTTTGAGCAATCAGCCCCAGCATTTT. Protein product: CAWALQGLSNQPQHF.

This chain uses TRBV7-9 with TRBJ1-4, with D unresolved. The germline V gene has CDR1 SEHNR and CDR2 FQNEAQ (reference sequence). The CDR3 covers 19 residues. Trimming shortened V by 1 base and J by 1 base, and 19 bases separated the two germline ends. The CDR3 loop is CASSLGPAGRLLTNEKLFF. The CDR3 bases are TGTGCCAGCAGCTTAGGTCCGGCGGGAAGGTTGCTAACTAATGAAAAACTGTTTTTT. Together with reference TRBV7-9 and TRBJ1-4, the CDR3 gives the full variable domain: DTGVSQNPRHKITKRGQNVTFRCDPISEHNRLYWYRQTLGQGPEFLTYFQNEAQLEKSRLLSDRFSAERPKGSFSTLEIQRTEQGDSAMYLCASSLGPAGRLLTNEKLFFGSGTQLSVL.

The gene calls are TRBV15 and TRBJ1-2; D gene uncertain. Trimming shortened V by 1 base and J by 1 base, and 10 bases separated the two germline ends. CDR1 and CDR2 (germline): LNHNV, YYDKDF (reference sequence). CDR3 length: 15 residues. In DNA form, the CDR3 reads TGTGCCACCAGCAGAGGGAGAAACCTTAACTATGGCTACACCTTC. It codes for CATSRGRNLNYGYTF.

The sample holds one count of this clone. This chain uses TRBV20-1 with TRBJ1-3; D is possibly TRBD1 (6 bases). V dropped 3 bases and J dropped 0 bases, with 15 bases sitting between them. The germline CDR1 and CDR2 sequences are DFQATT and SNEGSKA (reference sequence). This CDR3 has 16 residues. CDR3 sequence reads: CSASYRQALSGNTIYF. CDR3 bases: TGCAGTGCTAGTTATAGACAGGCCCTCTCTGGAAACACCATATATTTT.

The chain is built from TRBV6-6 and TRBJ1-1, with TRBD1 matching 10 bases. Trimming removed 7 bases from V and 4 bases from J; junction bases left unmatched: 6. The CDR3 is 14 amino acids. Germline V lookup: CDR1 MNHNY, CDR2 SVGAGI (reference sequence). The CDR3 DNA reads as TGTGCCAGCACCTCGGGGGACAGGGGCACTGAAGCTTTCTTT. This gives the protein CASTSGDRGTEAFF.

The J gene is TRBJ1-3, the V gene TRBV4-2, with D possibly TRBD1 on 5 matching bases. V lost 4 bases to trimming and J lost 4 bases, with 17 bases between them. The V gene's germline CDR1 is LGHNA and CDR2 YNFKEQ. The length of the CDR3 is 16 residues. CDR3 region: CASSPPSVGVGNTIYF. As DNA, the CDR3 is TGTGCCAGCAGCCCCCCCTCGGTAGGGGTCGGAAACACCATATATTTT.

The CDR3, as DNA: TGTGCCAGCAGCCCGAGACAGGGGGCAGGGTCACCCCTCCACTTT. This sequence encodes CASSPRQGAGSPLHF. V gene TRBV7-8 combines with J gene TRBJ1-6; 10 nucleotides match TRBD1. Germline CDR1 is SGHVS and CDR2 is FQNEAQ. The CDR3 covers 15 residues. The ends lost 5 bases at V and 10 bases at J; junction bases unmatched: 8.

This clone was counted once. The chain's CDR3 is CASSYRGQDGYTF. The DNA of the CDR3 is TGTGCCAGCAGTTACAGGGGGCAGGATGGCTACACCTTC. V and J are TRBV12-3 or TRBV12-4 and TRBJ1-2; 9 nucleotides match TRBD1. This CDR3 is 13 amino acids long. The ends lost 4 bases at V and 6 bases at J; junction bases unmatched: 3.

This chain uses TRBV9 with TRBJ2-3; D might be TRBD2 (5 bases). Germline values: CDR1 SGDLS, CDR2 YYNGEE. Trimming stripped 3 bases from V and 0 bases from J, with 11 bases between. The CDR3 has 15 amino acids. The CDR3 protein is CASSELGVSTDTQYF. The CDR3, as DNA: TGTGCCAGCAGCGAGTTGGGAGTTAGCACAGATACGCAGTATTTT.

The V gene is TRBV19, the J gene TRBJ1-2; possibly TRBD1 for D (6 bases). The CDR3 spans 13 residues. Germline V gene lookup returns CDR1 LNHDA and CDR2 SQIVND (reference sequence). The V and J ends lost 5 bases and 2 bases respectively, with 9 bases between them. The CDR3 coding sequence is TGTGCCAGTAGTCCGGACAGAAACTATGGCTACACCTTC. Protein sequence: CASSPDRNYGYTF.

This chain links TRBV20-1 with TRBJ2-1; 10 bases line up with TRBD2. CDR1 is DFQATT and CDR2 is SNEGSKA in the germline V gene (reference sequence). V shed 3 bases, J shed 4 bases, and the junction held 9 bases outside the gene matches. This CDR3 is 16 amino acids long. The DNA for the CDR3 is TGCAGTGCTAGTTTAGCGGGAGGTGCTGGGTACAATGAGCAGTTCTTC. Residues: CSASLAGGAGYNEQFF.

The V call is TRBV2, the J call TRBJ1-6; D possibly corresponds to TRBD1 (6 bases). This CDR3 has 16 residues. The V and J ends lost 4 bases and 10 bases respectively, with 20 bases between them. Looked up from germline, CDR1 is SNHLY and CDR2 is FYNNEI. In DNA form, the CDR3 reads TGTGCCAGCAGTGGGGGTCCGGGGGGCTCAGGCTCACCCCTCCACTTT. Its protein is CASSGGPGGSGSPLHF.

The gene calls are TRBV11-3 and TRBJ2-3; 7 bases map to TRBD1. The trim removed 6 bases at V and 3 bases at J, leaving 6 bases unmatched. This CDR3 comprises 14 residues. Germline CDR1 SGHNT, CDR2 YENEEA. CDR3 in amino acids: CASSPSRGTDTQYF. The CDR3 DNA follows: TGTGCCAGCAGTCCCTCCAGGGGGACAGATACGCAGTATTTT.

The chain combines TRBV5-1 with TRBJ1-2; the match to TRBD1 covers 12 bases. After removal of 4 bases from V and 4 bases from J, the junction contained 11 bases not matched to a gene. The CDR3 runs to 17 residues. Germline V lookup: CDR1 SGHRS, CDR2 YFSETQ. The CDR3 coding sequence is TGCGCCAGCAGCCCTGGGACAGGGGGCGCCTTGGGCTATGGCTACACCTTC. Translation gives CASSPGTGGALGYGYTF.

V gene TRBV11-2 combines with J gene TRBJ2-2; D remains ambiguous. CDR3 size: 15 residues. The germline CDR1 and CDR2 sequences are SGHAT and FQNNGV. V gave up 2 bases and J gave up 4 bases, with 11 bases separating them. The CDR3, as DNA: TGTGCCAGCAGCTTATCGGTGGTTTCCACCGGGGAGCTGTTTTTT. It specifies CASSLSVVSTGELFF. Full variable domain (remainder filled in from reference TRBV11-2 and TRBJ2-2): EAGVAQSPRYKIIEKRQSVAFWCNPISGHATLYWYQQILGQGPKLLIQFQNNGVVDDSQLPKDRFSAERLKGVDSTLKIQPAKLEDSAVYLCASSLSVVSTGELFFGEGSRLTVL.

V usage is TRBV1 and J usage is TRBJ2-1; the D call of TRBD2 is as the table states it, not checked on the DNA. TRBV1 is a documented pseudogene. The CDR3 is made up of 15 amino acids. The CDR3 DNA reads TGCACCAGCAGCCGTCCTAGCGGGAGTTCCAATGAGCAGTTCTTC. It codes for CTSSRPSGSSNEQFF.

This chain joins TRBV6-1 and TRBJ2-7; D gene unclear. The ends were cut back, 3 bases at V and 2 bases at J, with 8 bases in the middle. The CDR3 sequence is 13 residues long. Germline V gives CDR1 MNHNS, CDR2 SASEGT. CDR3 nucleotide sequence: TGTGCCAGCAGTGATCAGGCCACCTACGAGCAGTACGTC. Protein sequence: CASSDQATYEQYV.

V gene TRBV21-1 combines with J gene TRBJ2-7; the listed D gene, TRBD1, was not tested against the DNA. TRBV21-1 corresponds to a pseudogene. The CDR3 loop spans 14 amino acids. DNA of the CDR3: TGTGCCAGCAGCGGGCGACAGACGCACTACGAGCAGTACGTC. Translating it yields CASSGRQTHYEQYV.

This clone is a singleton in its sample. The chain recombines TRBV3-1 (or the pseudogene TRBV3-2) with TRBJ2-1, with 8 bases that match TRBD2. The CDR3 is made up of 12 amino acids. J was trimmed by 14 bases and V by 3 bases; bases with no gene match: 6. CDR1 and CDR2 (germline): LGHDT, YNNKEL (reference sequence). The CDR3 reads CASSQTGTREFF. The CDR3 DNA is TGTGCCAGCAGCCAGACCGGGACTAGGGAGTTCTTC.

The chain recombines TRBV4-2 with TRBJ2-3; D remains unclear. The CDR3 extends over 12 amino acids. V lost 0 bases to trimming and J lost 7 bases, with 5 bases between them. CDR1 is LGHNA and CDR2 is YNFKEQ in the germline V gene. The CDR3 coding sequence is TGTGCCAGCAGCCAAGATACAAATACGCAGTATTTT. It specifies CASSQDTNTQYF.

CDR3 bases: TGTGCCAGCAGCAACCGGGACAGGGTTCTAGCGGGAGGATACGAGCAGTACGTC. It codes for CASSNRDRVLAGGYEQYV. This chain uses TRBV21-1 with TRBJ2-7; the tabulated D call, TRBD2, remains unverified against the DNA. TRBV21-1 represents a pseudogene. This CDR3 spans 18 amino acids.

V and J are TRBV3-1 (or the pseudogene TRBV3-2) and TRBJ1-2; 7 positions match TRBD1. Germline CDR1 and CDR2: LGHDT and YNNKEL (reference sequence). The length of the CDR3 is 15 residues. J lost 4 bases, V lost 1 base, and 6 bases had no gene match. This chain's CDR3 is CASSQGPDRTYGYTF. The CDR3 nucleotides read TGTGCCAGCAGCCAAGGCCCGGACAGGACCTATGGCTACACCTTC.

The chain combines TRBV6-5 with TRBJ2-5; tentative D call: TRBD1 (5 bases). The CDR3 is made up of 14 amino acids. Germline lookup yields CDR1 MNHEY and CDR2 SVGAGI. Trimming shortened V by 4 bases and J by 4 bases, and 13 bases separated the two germline ends. Written as DNA, the CDR3 is TGTGCCAGCAGTTTAGGGGTCGGATTAGAGACCCAGTACTTC. Protein product: CASSLGVGLETQYF.

The chain links TRBV30 to TRBJ1-5; D remains unclear. Germline CDR1 and CDR2: GTSNPN and SVGIG (reference sequence). The CDR3 totals 14 residues. Trimming pared 4 bases from V and 9 bases from J, leaving 19 bases between. Here the CDR3 reads CAWNGVTGKGPQHF. CDR3 bases: TGTGCCTGGAATGGAGTCACGGGAAAGGGGCCCCAGCATTTT.